This T cell receptor beta chain was retrieved from a study of early T cells in non-severe SARS-CoV-2 infection. On the study more broadly: Sequenced bulk RNA came from whole blood that was unsorted, and chains were unpaired. Study results and limitations: Comparison of clonotypes with VDJdb favored anti-spike CD8 responses while missing private and CD4 specificities.

The table lists this clonotype with a few counts. What it binds is unknown. J was trimmed by 1 base and V by 1 base; bases with no gene match: 1. The germline V gene has CDR1 LGHNA and CDR2 YSLEER. CDR3 length: 15 residues. Individual cDNA molecules were tagged with unique molecular identifiers. TCRdb called the 5' RACE reads again in MiXCR, with one record for every CDR3 protein. The sample holds around 70,000 distinct CDR3 sequences, 12% seen once. The sequence derives from an adult who was a healthcare worker with PCR-confirmed SARS-CoV-2 infection or an uninfected control (not recorded which). The chain employs TRBV4-3 and TRBJ2-5, with 9 bases lining up with TRBD1. The sample was whole blood. The CDR3 here is CASSQGQGGQETQYF. The CDR3 coding sequence is TGCGCCAGCAGCCAAGGACAGGGGGGCCAAGAGACCCAGTACTTC.